A selection of T cell receptor beta chains follows, all from one sample in a study of cytomegalovirus exposure and HLA in healthy donors. The protocol was immunoSEQ multiplex PCR, while the TCRdb copy is restricted to in-frame clones and leaves out a portion. This sample yields about 120,000 clones, of which around 72% are seen a single time; nearly 8.5% belongs to the top ten. Specimen: PBMCs. The receptors come from a woman in her forties in good health and CMV-seropositive. Both conserved end residues are part of each CDR3. Fields, in order: clone size, V gene, D gene, J gene, CDR3 DNA, CDR3 protein. D genes are given only for firm matches. Clone size is shown for a subset of rows, as once, few, many or a class of expanded clone.

>NA|TRBV7-2|NA|TRBJ1-1
TGTGCCAGCAGCTTTCAGGGGTTCAACACTGAAGCTTTCTTT
CASSFQGFNTEAFF
>NA|TRBV6-4|NA|TRBJ2-7
TGTGCCTGCACCTTAGGGGACTACGAGCAGTACTTC
CACTLGDYEQYF
>once|TRBV6-5|NA|TRBJ1-2
TGTGCCAGCAGTTACTCGCCGGGGGGCGCCTATGGCTACACCTTC
CASSYSPGGAYGYTF
>few|TRBV13|NA|TRBJ2-7
TGTGCCAGCAGCTTAGATCTAGGTGGAGGTAACGAGCAGTACTTC
CASSLDLGGGNEQYF
>few|TRBV7-2|TRBD2|TRBJ2-3
TGTGCCAGCACCCTAGCGGGGGGTACCTTAGATACGCAGTATTTT
CASTLAGGTLDTQYF
>NA|TRBV9|TRBD1|TRBJ1-6
TGTGCCAGCAGCGCCGGGACAGGAGATTCACCCCTCCACTTT
CASSAGTGDSPLHF
>NA|TRBV19|NA|TRBJ1-1
TGTGCCAGTAGTGATACAGGGATCACTGAAGCTTTCTTT
CASSDTGITEAFF
>NA|TRBV6-5|NA|TRBJ1-6
TGTGCCAGCAGTTACGAGTATAATTCACCCCTCCACTTT
CASSYEYNSPLHF
>NA|TRBV2|NA|TRBJ1-2
TGTGCCAGCATTGGGAACCGGAGGGATGGCTACACCTTC
CASIGNRRDGYTF
>NA|TRBV18|TRBD1|TRBJ1-2
TGTGCCAGCCAGGCCCAACCGACAGGGATGGATGGCTACACCTTC
CASQAQPTGMDGYTF
>few|TRBV5-4|TRBD1|TRBJ2-2
TGTGCCAGCAGCCAGACAGGGGCCGGGGAGCTGTTTTTT
CASSQTGAGELFF
>NA|TRBV4-3|NA|TRBJ1-2
TGCGCCAGCAGCCAAGATCGCGCGTTCACAGGGAACTATGGCTACACCTTC
CASSQDRAFTGNYGYTF
>NA|TRBV5-1|NA|TRBJ2-2
TGCGCCAGTACCGGGTCCCTAATACAACTCACCGGGGAGCTGTTTTTT
CASTGSLIQLTGELFF
>NA|TRBV19|TRBD1|TRBJ1-1
TGTGCCAGCAACCGGAACAGGGGTAGCGCTGAAGCTTTCTTT
CASNRNRGSAEAFF
>NA|TRBV11-2|NA|TRBJ1-1
TGTGCCAGCAGCTTAGTGCCAGGGCTTATGAACACTGAAGCTTTCTTT
CASSLVPGLMNTEAFF
>NA|TRBV7-3|NA|TRBJ2-5
TGTGCCAGCAGCTTAGAATACAGGGAGACCCAGTACTTC
CASSLEYRETQYF
>few|TRBV5-4|NA|TRBJ2-7
TGTGCCAGCAGCTTGGTGAGCTCCTACGAGCAGTACTTC
CASSLVSSYEQYF
>NA|TRBV27|NA|TRBJ2-6
TGTGCCAGCAGTCGGACATCTGGGGCCAACGTCCTGACTTTC
CASSRTSGANVLTF
>NA|TRBV6-5|TRBD1|TRBJ2-3
TGTGCCAGCAGTTGGACAGGGTTCGGCCCAGATACGCAGTATTTT
CASSWTGFGPDTQYF
>NA|TRBV5-1|NA|TRBJ2-1
TGCGCCAGCAGCTTGGGTGGAGGCGGGGATGAGCAGTTCTTC
CASSLGGGGDEQFF
>NA|TRBV6-1|NA|TRBJ2-3
TGTGCCAGCACCTCGAGAGGAGCAGATACGCAGTATTTT
CASTSRGADTQYF
>NA|TRBV2|NA|TRBJ2-7
TGTGCCAGCAGTGAACGACAGCTACTCGAGCAGTACTTC
CASSERQLLEQYF
>NA|TRBV27|TRBD2|TRBJ2-2
TGTGCCAGTAGCGGGATGACCGGGGAGCTGTTTTTT
CASSGMTGELFF
>few|TRBV27|TRBD1|TRBJ1-1
TGTGCCAGCAGTTCGACAGGGGGGACTGAAGCTTTCTTT
CASSSTGGTEAFF
>NA|TRBV27|TRBD1|TRBJ2-7
TGTGCCAGCAGTTTAATGGGGACAGCAGCCTACGAGCAGTACTTC
CASSLMGTAAYEQYF
>NA|TRBV4-3|TRBD1|TRBJ1-1
TGCGCCAGCAGCCAACAACAGGGGGTTGAAGCTTTCTTT
CASSQQQGVEAFF
>few|TRBV7-6|TRBD1|TRBJ2-6
TGTGCCAGCAGCCTTATCGGGACAGCATTCTACTCTGGGGCCAACGTCCTGACTTTC
CASSLIGTAFYSGANVLTF
>NA|TRBV7-8|NA|TRBJ1-1
TGTGCCAGCAGCGAGACGCAGGGTAGGACTGAAGCTTTCTTT
CASSETQGRTEAFF
>few|TRBV12-5|NA|TRBJ1-1
TGTGCTAGTCTGGACAAAGGGAACACTGAAGCTTTCTTT
CASLDKGNTEAFF
>NA|TRBV2|NA|TRBJ2-7
TGTGCCAGCGTGACAGGCCTCTCCTACGAGCAGTACTTC
CASVTGLSYEQYF
>NA|TRBV10-3|NA|TRBJ2-1
TGTGCCATCAGAGGAACAGGCCCAAGGGATGAGCAGTTCTTC
CAIRGTGPRDEQFF
>NA|TRBV6-1|NA|TRBJ1-2
TGTGCCAGCAGTGACAGTCAGGCGGGGAGAGGCTACACCTTC
CASSDSQAGRGYTF
>NA|TRBV10-3|NA|TRBJ2-5
TGTGCCATCAGTGAGCTGCGGGAGACCCAGTACTTC
CAISELRETQYF
>NA|TRBV29-1|TRBD2|TRBJ2-5
TGCAGCGTTGCTGGGGGGGAGGTGGGGCAAGAGACCCAGTACTTC
CSVAGGEVGQETQYF
>once|TRBV7-2|NA|TRBJ2-3
TGTGCCAGCAGCCTTAATCCCGCGTCGCGCACAGATACGCAGTATTTT
CASSLNPASRTDTQYF
>NA|TRBV12-5|NA|TRBJ1-4
TGTGCTAGTGGGCGGACAGAGGACAATGAAAAACTGTTTTTT
CASGRTEDNEKLFF
>NA|TRBV4-1|NA|TRBJ1-1
TGCGCCAGCAGCCAAGATCAGGTGAACACTGAAGCTTTCTTT
CASSQDQVNTEAFF
>few|TRBV7-9|NA|TRBJ1-1
TGTGCCAGCCCCGAACAGGGAGTGAACACTGAAGCTTTCTTT
CASPEQGVNTEAFF
>NA|TRBV5-1|NA|TRBJ1-5
TGCGCCAGCAGCTTGGAAGGGAGAGGGCATCAGCCCCAGCATTTT
CASSLEGRGHQPQHF
>NA|TRBV5-3|TRBD1|TRBJ2-2
TGTGCCAGAAGCTTGTGGTCCCGGACAGGGGAGGGGGAGCTGTTTTTT
CARSLWSRTGEGELFF
>once|TRBV4-3|NA|TRBJ1-2
TGCGCCAGCAGCCAACAGGATTACTATGGCTACACCTTC
CASSQQDYYGYTF
>NA|TRBV2|TRBD2|TRBJ2-7
TGTGCTACGAGGGGTGCGGGGGGTGTGATAACCTACGAGCAGTACTTC
CATRGAGGVITYEQYF
>NA|TRBV25-1|NA|TRBJ2-7
TGTGCCAGCAGTGAATATAAAAGGGGACACCACGAGCAGTACTTC
CASSEYKRGHHEQYF
>NA|TRBV29-1|NA|TRBJ2-6
TGCAGCGTCGCCGGGGGGGCCAACGTCCTGACTTTC
CSVAGGANVLTF
>NA|TRBV11-1|TRBD1|TRBJ1-1
TGTGCCAGCAGCTTAGACACGACAGGGGACACTGAAGCTTTCTTT
CASSLDTTGDTEAFF
>NA|TRBV12-5|TRBD2|TRBJ2-5
TGTGCTAGTGGTCCGGGACTAACAGAGACCCAGTACTTC
CASGPGLTETQYF
>NA|TRBV29-1|NA|TRBJ2-1
TGCAGCGTTGATTCTTATTACAATGAGCAGTTCTTC
CSVDSYYNEQFF